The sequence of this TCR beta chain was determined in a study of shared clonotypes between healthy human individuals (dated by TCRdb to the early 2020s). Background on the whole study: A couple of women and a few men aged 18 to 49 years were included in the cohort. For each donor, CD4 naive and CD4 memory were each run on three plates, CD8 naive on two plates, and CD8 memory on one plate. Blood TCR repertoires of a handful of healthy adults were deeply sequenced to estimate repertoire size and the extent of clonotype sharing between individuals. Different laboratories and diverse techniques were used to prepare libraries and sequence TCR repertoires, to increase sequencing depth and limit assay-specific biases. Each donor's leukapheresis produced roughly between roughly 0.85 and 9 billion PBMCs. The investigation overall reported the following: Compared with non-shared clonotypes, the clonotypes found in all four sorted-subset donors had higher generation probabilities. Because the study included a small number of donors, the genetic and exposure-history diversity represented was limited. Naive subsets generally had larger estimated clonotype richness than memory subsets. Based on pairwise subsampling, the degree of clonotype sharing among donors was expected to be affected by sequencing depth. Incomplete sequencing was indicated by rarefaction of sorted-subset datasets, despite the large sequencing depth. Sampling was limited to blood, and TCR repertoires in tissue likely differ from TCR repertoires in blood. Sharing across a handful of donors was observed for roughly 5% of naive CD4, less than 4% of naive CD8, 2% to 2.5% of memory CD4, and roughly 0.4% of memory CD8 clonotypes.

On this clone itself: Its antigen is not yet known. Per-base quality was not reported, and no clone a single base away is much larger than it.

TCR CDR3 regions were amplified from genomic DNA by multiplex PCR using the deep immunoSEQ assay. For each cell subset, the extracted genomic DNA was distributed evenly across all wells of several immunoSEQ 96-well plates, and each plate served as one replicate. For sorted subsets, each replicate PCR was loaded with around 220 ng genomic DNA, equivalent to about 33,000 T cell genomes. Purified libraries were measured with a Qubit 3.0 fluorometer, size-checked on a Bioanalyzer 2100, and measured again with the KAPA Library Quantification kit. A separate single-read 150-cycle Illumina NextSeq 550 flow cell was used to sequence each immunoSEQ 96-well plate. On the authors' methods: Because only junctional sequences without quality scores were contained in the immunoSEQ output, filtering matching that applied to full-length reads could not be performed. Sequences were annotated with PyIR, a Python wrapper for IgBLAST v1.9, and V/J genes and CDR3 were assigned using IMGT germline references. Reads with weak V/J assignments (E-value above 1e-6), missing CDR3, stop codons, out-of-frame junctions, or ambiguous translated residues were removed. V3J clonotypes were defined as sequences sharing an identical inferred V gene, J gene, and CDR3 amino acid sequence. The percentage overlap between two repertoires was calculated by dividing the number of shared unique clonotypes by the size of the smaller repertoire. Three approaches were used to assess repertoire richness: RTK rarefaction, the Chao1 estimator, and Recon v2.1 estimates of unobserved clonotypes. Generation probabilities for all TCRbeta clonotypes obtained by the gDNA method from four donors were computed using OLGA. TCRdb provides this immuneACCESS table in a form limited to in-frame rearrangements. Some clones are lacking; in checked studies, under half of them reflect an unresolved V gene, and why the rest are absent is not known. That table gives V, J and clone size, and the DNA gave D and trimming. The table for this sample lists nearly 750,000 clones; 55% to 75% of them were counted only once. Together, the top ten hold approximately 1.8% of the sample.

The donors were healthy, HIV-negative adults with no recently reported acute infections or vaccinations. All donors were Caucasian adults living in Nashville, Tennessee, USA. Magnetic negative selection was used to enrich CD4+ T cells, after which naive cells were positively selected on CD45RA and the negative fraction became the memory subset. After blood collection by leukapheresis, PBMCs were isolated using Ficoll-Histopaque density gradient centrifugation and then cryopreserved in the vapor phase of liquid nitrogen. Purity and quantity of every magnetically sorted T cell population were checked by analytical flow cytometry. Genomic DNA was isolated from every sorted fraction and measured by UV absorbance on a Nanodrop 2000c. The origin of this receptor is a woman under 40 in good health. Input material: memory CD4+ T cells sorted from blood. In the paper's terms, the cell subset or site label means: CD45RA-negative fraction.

The DNA is TGTGCCAGCAGTCAAGGGGGCCAGGAAGAAAAACTGTTTTTT. Translated, this is CASSQGGQEEKLFF. Recombination connected TRBV28 to TRBJ1-4; TRBD1 matches 7 bases in the middle. The CDR3 runs 14 amino acids, cysteine and phenylalanine included. The DNA shown is the 42-base CDR3, in frame from base 1. CDR1 and CDR2 (MDHEN, SYDVKM) derive from the germline V gene. Germline trimming: 5 bases from V, 8 bases from J; junction bases outside gene matches: 8.